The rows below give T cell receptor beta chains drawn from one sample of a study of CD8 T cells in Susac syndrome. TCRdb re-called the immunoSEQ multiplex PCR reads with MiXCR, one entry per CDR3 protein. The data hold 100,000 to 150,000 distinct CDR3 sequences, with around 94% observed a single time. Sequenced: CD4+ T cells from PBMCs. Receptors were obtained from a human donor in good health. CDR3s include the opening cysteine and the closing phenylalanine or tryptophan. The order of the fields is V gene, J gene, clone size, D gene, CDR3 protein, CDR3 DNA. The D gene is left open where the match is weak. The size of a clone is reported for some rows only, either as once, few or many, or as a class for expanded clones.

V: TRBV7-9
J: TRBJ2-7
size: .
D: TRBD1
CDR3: CASSPRGTGGIHEQYF
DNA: TGTGCCAGCAGCCCTAGAGGGACAGGGGGCATCCACGAGCAGTACTTC

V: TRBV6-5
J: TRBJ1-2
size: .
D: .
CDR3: CASSLGGRDYGYTF
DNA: TGTGCCAGCAGTTTAGGGGGGCGCGACTATGGCTACACCTTC

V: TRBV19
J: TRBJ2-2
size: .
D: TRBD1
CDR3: CASRQGAVFTGELFF
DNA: TGTGCCAGCAGACAGGGGGCTGTCTTCACCGGGGAGCTGTTTTTT

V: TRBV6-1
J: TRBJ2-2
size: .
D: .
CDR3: CASLTGINTGELFF
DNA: TGTGCCAGCCTCACAGGGATAAACACCGGGGAGCTGTTTTTT

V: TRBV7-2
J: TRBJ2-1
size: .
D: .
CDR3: CASSLGLGSSYNEQFF
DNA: TGTGCCAGCAGCTTAGGTCTGGGGAGCTCCTACAATGAGCAGTTCTTC

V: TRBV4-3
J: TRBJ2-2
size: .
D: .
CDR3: CASSWGTNTGELFF
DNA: TGCGCCAGCAGCTGGGGGACGAACACCGGGGAGCTGTTTTTT

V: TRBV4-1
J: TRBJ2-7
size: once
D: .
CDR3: CASSHIGRFEQYF
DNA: TGCGCCAGCAGCCACATTGGACGGTTCGAGCAGTACTTC

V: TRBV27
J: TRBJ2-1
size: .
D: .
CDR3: CASSPQSTGPLSYNEQFF
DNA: TGTGCCAGCAGTCCCCAATCAACGGGACCCCTGTCCTACAATGAGCAGTTCTTC

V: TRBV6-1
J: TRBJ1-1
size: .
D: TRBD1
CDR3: CASSDPDRVRTEAFF
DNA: TGTGCCAGCAGTGACCCCGACAGGGTGAGGACGGAAGCTTTCTTT

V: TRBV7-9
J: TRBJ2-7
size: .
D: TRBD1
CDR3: CASSASGGEQYF
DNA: TGTGCCAGCAGTGCCTCAGGGGGCGAGCAGTACTTC

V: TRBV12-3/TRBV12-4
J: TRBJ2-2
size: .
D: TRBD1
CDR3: CATARQGGTGELFF
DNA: TGTGCTACAGCTAGACAGGGCGGAACCGGGGAGCTGTTTTTT

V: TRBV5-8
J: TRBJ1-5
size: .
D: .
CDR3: CASSSRPLGNQPQHF
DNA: TGTGCCAGCAGCTCGAGGCCCCTTGGCAATCAGCCCCAGCATTTT

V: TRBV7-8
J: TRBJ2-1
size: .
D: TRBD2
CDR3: CASSPRGGSGMNEQFF
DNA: TGTGCCAGCAGCCCGAGAGGTGGTAGCGGGATGAATGAGCAGTTCTTC

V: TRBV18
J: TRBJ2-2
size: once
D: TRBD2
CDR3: CASSQAGEGTGELFF
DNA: TGTGCCAGCTCACAAGCGGGAGAAGGGACCGGGGAGCTGTTTTTT

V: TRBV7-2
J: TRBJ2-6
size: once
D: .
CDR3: CASSPGVIRDELTF
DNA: TGTGCCAGCAGCCCCGGCGTCATTAGGGATGAGCTGACTTTC

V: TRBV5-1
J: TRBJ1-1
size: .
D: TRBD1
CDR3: CASSSTGMDTEAFF
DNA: TGCGCCAGCAGCTCGACAGGGATGGACACTGAAGCTTTCTTT

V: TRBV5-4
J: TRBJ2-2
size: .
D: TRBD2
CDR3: CASSLELAGGNGELFF
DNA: TGTGCCAGCAGCTTGGAGCTAGCGGGAGGGAACGGGGAGCTGTTTTTT

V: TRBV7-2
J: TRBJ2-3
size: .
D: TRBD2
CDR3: CASSLAAGGMDTQYF
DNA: TGTGCCAGCAGCTTAGCCGCGGGAGGTATGGATACGCAGTATTTT

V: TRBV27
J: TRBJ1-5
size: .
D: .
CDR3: CASSPREPNQPQHF
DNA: TGTGCCAGCAGTCCCAGGGAACCCAATCAGCCCCAGCATTTT

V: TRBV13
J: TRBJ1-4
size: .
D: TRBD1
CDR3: CASRTGGEKLFF
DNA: TGTGCCAGCAGAACAGGGGGTGAAAAACTGTTTTTT

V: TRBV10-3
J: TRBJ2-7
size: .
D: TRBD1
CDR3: CAISDRDRVLEQYF
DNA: TGTGCCATCAGTGACCGGGACAGGGTACTCGAGCAGTACTTC

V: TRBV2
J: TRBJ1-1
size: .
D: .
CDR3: CASSQNREWSTEAFF
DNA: TGTGCCAGCAGTCAGAACAGGGAATGGAGCACTGAAGCTTTCTTT

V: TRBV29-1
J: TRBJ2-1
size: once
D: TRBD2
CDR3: CSVEASGTSGTDEQFF
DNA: TGCAGCGTTGAAGCTTCAGGGACTAGCGGGACTGATGAGCAGTTCTTC

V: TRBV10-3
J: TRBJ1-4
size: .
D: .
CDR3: CAISESGGLNEKLFF
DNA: TGTGCCATCAGTGAGTCAGGAGGTCTTAATGAAAAACTGTTTTTT

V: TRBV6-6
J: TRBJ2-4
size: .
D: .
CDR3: CASSYGQAKNIQYF
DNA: TGTGCCAGCAGTTACGGGCAGGCCAAAAACATTCAGTACTTC

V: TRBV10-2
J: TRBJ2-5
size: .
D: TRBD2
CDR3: CASGGASGIETQYF
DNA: TGCGCCAGCGGAGGGGCTAGCGGGATAGAGACCCAGTACTTC

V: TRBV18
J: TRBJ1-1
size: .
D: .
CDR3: CASSDQTVNTEAFF
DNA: TGTGCCAGCTCAGACCAGACAGTGAACACTGAAGCTTTCTTT

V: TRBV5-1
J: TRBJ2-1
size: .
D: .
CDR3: CASSLGRAGGTYNEQFF
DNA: TGCGCCAGCAGCTTGGGAAGGGCAGGGGGGACCTACAATGAGCAGTTCTTC

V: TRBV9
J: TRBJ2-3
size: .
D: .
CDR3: CASSVIGTSDTQYF
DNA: TGTGCCAGCAGCGTGATCGGGACCTCAGATACGCAGTATTTT

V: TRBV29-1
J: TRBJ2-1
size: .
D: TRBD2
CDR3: CSAELRLADYNEQFF
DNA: TGCAGCGCAGAATTAAGGCTAGCGGACTACAATGAGCAGTTCTTC

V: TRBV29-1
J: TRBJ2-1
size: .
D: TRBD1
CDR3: CSGGTGGKDEQFF
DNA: TGCAGCGGAGGGACAGGGGGAAAGGATGAGCAGTTCTTC

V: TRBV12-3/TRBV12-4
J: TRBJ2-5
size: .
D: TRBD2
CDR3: CASSYTGLAGGLFETQYF
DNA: TGTGCCAGCAGCTATACGGGACTAGCGGGAGGGCTGTTTGAGACCCAGTACTTC

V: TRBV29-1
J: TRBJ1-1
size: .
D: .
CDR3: CSVRWTANTEAFF
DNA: TGCAGCGTTCGATGGACCGCGAACACTGAAGCTTTCTTT

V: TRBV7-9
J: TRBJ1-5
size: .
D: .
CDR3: CASSSAGLRGPQHF
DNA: TGTGCCAGCAGCTCGGCAGGACTACGGGGGCCCCAGCATTTT

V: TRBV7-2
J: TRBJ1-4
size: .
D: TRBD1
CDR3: CASSMGQSNEKLFF
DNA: TGTGCCAGCAGCATGGGACAGAGTAATGAAAAACTGTTTTTT

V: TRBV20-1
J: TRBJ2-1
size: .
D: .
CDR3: CSSGTQAPYNEQFF
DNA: TGCAGCTCCGGGACCCAGGCCCCATACAATGAGCAGTTCTTC

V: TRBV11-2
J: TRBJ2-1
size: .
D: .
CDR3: CASRSSTANFYNEQFF
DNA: TGTGCCAGCAGATCTTCGACAGCGAACTTCTACAATGAGCAGTTCTTC

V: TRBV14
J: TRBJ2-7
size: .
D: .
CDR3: CASSQNLPGEQYF
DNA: TGTGCCAGCAGCCAAAATCTACCCGGGGAGCAGTACTTC

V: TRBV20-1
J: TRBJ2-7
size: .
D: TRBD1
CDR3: CSARGIPGQGPEQYF
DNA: TGCAGTGCTAGAGGGATCCCGGGACAGGGGCCAGAGCAGTACTTC

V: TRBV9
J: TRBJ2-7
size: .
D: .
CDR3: CASSVYESEQYF
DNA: TGTGCCAGCAGCGTATATGAATCCGAGCAGTACTTC

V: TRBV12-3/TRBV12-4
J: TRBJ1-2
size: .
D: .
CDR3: CASRVNYGYTF
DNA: TGTGCCAGCAGGGTGAACTATGGCTACACCTTC

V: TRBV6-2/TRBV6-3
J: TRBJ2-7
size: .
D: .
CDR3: CASSAFGRRYYEQYF
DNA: TGTGCCAGCAGTGCTTTTGGAAGACGATACTACGAGCAGTACTTC

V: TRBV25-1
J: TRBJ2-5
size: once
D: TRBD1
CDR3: CASSEGRTGGGETQYF
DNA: TGTGCCAGCAGTGAAGGAAGGACAGGGGGCGGTGAGACCCAGTACTTC

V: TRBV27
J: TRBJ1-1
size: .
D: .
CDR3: CASSLSRTVNTEAFF
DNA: TGTGCCAGCAGTTTATCGAGGACGGTGAACACTGAAGCTTTCTTT

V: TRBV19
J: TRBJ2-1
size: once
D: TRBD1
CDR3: CASQDRAVGYNEQFF
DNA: TGTGCCAGCCAAGACAGGGCTGTGGGGTACAATGAGCAGTTCTTC

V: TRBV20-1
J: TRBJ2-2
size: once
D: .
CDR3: CSASGQWAGELFF
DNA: TGCAGTGCTAGTGGGCAGTGGGCCGGGGAGCTGTTTTTT